This T cell receptor beta chain was sequenced in a study of CD8+ T cells in alopecia areata. Sequencing used cDNA as its template, made by extracting RNA and reverse transcribing it. The table came from immunoSEQ multiplex PCR; TCRdb's copy has only in-frame clones and leaves some out. Here the sample spans 110,000 to 150,000 clones, roughly 64% being singletons. This clone was found a few times. V lost 4 bases, J lost 7 bases, and 17 bases lay in between. This CDR3 region has 15 residues. Per the germline V gene, CDR1 is LGHNA and CDR2 is YSLEER. The chain is built from TRBV4-3 and TRBJ1-5; D gene unclear. The specimen was CD4+ T cells sorted from blood, collected at week 0. The sequence was collected from a human donor with alopecia areata. The CDR3 loop is CASSLNPDRGQPQHF. The CDR3 DNA follows: TGCGCCAGCAGCCTAAACCCGGACCGAGGCCAGCCCCAGCATTTT.